This T cell receptor beta chain was recorded in a study of T cells in Graves' hyperthyroidism and ophthalmopathy. Amplified regions were TCR beta CDR3 sequences from RNA transcripts. A first-round RT-PCR of the TCR CDR3 used the HTBI primer set. A single record per CDR3 protein comes from TCRdb applying MiXCR to the multiplex PCR reads. The sample carries fewer than 350,000 distinct CDR3 sequences, around 18% recorded once. This clonotype was seen many times. The sample comprised blood. This sequence was found in a woman in her thirties or forties with Graves' ophthalmopathy.

CDR3 bases: TGTGCCAGCAGATCTAGGAGGGACACTGAAGCTTTCTTT. Encoded protein: CASRSRRDTEAFF. The V gene is TRBV27, the J gene TRBJ1-1; D gene ambiguous. This CDR3 has 13 amino acids. V lost 6 bases to trimming and J lost 3 bases, with 11 bases between them. Germline CDR1 MNHEY, CDR2 SMNVEV (reference sequence).